The rows below give T cell receptor beta chains drawn from one sample of a study of cytomegalovirus exposure and HLA in healthy donors. Assay used: immunoSEQ multiplex PCR; TCRdb lists only in-frame clones, some missing. The sample has about 200,000 clones, around 70% seen once. Sequenced: PBMCs. The receptors were gathered from a man aged 35 to 55 in good health and CMV-seropositive. The CDR3 runs from the conserved cysteine through the conserved F or W. The D gene is left open where the match is weak. Clone size is given for some rows only: seen once, a few or many times, or a class if the clone is expanded.

j_call: TRBJ1-3
v_call: TRBV4-1
clone_size: NA
d_call: NA
cdr3_aa: CASSQERSSGNTIYF
cdr3_nt: TGCGCCAGCAGCCAAGAGAGAAGCTCTGGAAACACCATATATTTT

j_call: TRBJ2-3
v_call: TRBV7-3
clone_size: NA
d_call: TRBD2
cdr3_aa: CASSAGGKDTQYF
cdr3_nt: TGTGCCAGCTCAGCGGGGGGGAAAGATACGCAGTATTTT

j_call: TRBJ1-1
v_call: TRBV10-2
clone_size: few
d_call: NA
cdr3_aa: CASRDSEAGASEAFF
cdr3_nt: TGCGCCAGCAGGGACTCGGAGGCCGGTGCATCTGAAGCTTTCTTT

j_call: TRBJ1-6
v_call: TRBV7-3
clone_size: NA
d_call: NA
cdr3_aa: CASNSGTLFREPLHF
cdr3_nt: TGTGCCAGCAACTCCGGGACACTGTTTAGAGAACCCCTCCACTTT

j_call: TRBJ2-5
v_call: TRBV5-1
clone_size: NA
d_call: TRBD1
cdr3_aa: CASSFRTGQETQYF
cdr3_nt: TGCGCCAGCAGCTTCCGGACAGGACAAGAGACCCAGTACTTC

j_call: TRBJ2-1
v_call: TRBV7-2
clone_size: NA
d_call: TRBD2
cdr3_aa: CASSWTSGGANEQFF
cdr3_nt: TGTGCCAGCAGCTGGACTAGCGGGGGAGCCAATGAGCAGTTCTTC

j_call: TRBJ1-2
v_call: TRBV5-6
clone_size: NA
d_call: NA
cdr3_aa: CASSLLPGSRGPNYGYTF
cdr3_nt: TGTGCCAGCAGCTTGCTGCCGGGGTCGAGAGGGCCTAACTATGGCTACACCTTC

j_call: TRBJ2-7
v_call: TRBV7-2
clone_size: NA
d_call: TRBD2
cdr3_aa: CASSAGLTGGEQYF
cdr3_nt: TGTGCCAGCAGCGCGGGCCTCACGGGGGGCGAGCAGTACTTC

j_call: TRBJ1-2
v_call: TRBV5-4
clone_size: once
d_call: NA
cdr3_aa: CASSSGGGGLRGYTF
cdr3_nt: TGTGCCAGCAGCTCCGGGGGGGGAGGGTTGCGTGGCTACACCTTC

j_call: TRBJ1-4
v_call: TRBV19
clone_size: NA
d_call: TRBD1
cdr3_aa: CASSLRTGKPNEKLFF
cdr3_nt: TGTGCCAGTAGTCTCCGGACAGGGAAGCCTAATGAAAAACTGTTTTTT

j_call: TRBJ1-4
v_call: TRBV5-6
clone_size: NA
d_call: NA
cdr3_aa: CASSLGLAGVSNEKLFF
cdr3_nt: TGTGCCAGCAGCTTGGGTTTAGCGGGAGTCTCTAATGAAAAACTGTTTTTT

j_call: TRBJ2-5
v_call: TRBV4-3
clone_size: NA
d_call: TRBD2
cdr3_aa: CASSPSGGLPYF
cdr3_nt: TGCGCCAGCAGCCCCTCGGGGGGACTTCCGTACTTC

j_call: TRBJ1-2
v_call: TRBV7-9
clone_size: NA
d_call: NA
cdr3_aa: CASSLAVNGYTF
cdr3_nt: TGTGCCAGCAGCCTGGCCGTAAATGGCTACACCTTC

j_call: TRBJ1-1
v_call: TRBV13
clone_size: NA
d_call: NA
cdr3_aa: CASSFMASEAFF
cdr3_nt: TGTGCCAGCAGCTTCATGGCCTCCGAAGCTTTCTTT

j_call: TRBJ2-6
v_call: TRBV5-6
clone_size: few
d_call: NA
cdr3_aa: CASSFRAGANVLTF
cdr3_nt: TGTGCCAGCAGCTTCAGGGCTGGGGCCAACGTCCTGACTTTC

j_call: TRBJ2-7
v_call: TRBV12-5
clone_size: NA
d_call: NA
cdr3_aa: CASGSGPGDEQYF
cdr3_nt: TGTGCTAGTGGTAGTGGCCCGGGAGACGAGCAGTACTTC